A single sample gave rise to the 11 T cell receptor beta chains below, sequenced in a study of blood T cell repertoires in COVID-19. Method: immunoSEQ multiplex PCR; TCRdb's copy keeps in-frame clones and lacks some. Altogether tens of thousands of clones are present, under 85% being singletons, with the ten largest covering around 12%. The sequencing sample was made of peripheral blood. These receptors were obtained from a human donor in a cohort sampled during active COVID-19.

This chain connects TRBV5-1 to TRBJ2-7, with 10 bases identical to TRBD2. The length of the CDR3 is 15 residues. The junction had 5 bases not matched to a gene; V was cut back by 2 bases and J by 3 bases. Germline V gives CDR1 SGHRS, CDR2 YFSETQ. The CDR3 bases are TGCGCCAGCAGCTTAGAAGGGACTAGCGACTACGAGCAGTACTTC. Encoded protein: CASSLEGTSDYEQYF.

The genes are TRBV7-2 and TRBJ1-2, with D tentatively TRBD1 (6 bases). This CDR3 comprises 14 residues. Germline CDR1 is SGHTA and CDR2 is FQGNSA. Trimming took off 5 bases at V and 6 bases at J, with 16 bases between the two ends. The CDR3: CASSGAGDVDGYTF. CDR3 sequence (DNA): TGTGCCAGCAGCGGGGCAGGGGATGTCGATGGCTACACCTTC.

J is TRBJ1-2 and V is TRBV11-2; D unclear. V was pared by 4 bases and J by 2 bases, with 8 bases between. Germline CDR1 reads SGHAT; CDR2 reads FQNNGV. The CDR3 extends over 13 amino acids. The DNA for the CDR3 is TGTGCCAGCAGCTCAAACAGAAACTATGGCTACACCTTC. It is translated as CASSSNRNYGYTF.

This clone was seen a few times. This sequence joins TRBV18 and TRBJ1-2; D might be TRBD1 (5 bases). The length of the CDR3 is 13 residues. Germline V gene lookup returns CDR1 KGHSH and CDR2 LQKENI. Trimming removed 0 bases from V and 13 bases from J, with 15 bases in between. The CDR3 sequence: CASSPPEGPRVTF. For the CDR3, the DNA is TGTGCCAGCTCACCACCGGAGGGGCCTCGGGTCACCTTC.

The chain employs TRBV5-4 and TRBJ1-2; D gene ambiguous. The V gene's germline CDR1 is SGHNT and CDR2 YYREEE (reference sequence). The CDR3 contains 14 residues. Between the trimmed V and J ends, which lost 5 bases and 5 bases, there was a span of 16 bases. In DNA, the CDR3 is TGTGCCAGCAGACCGCCTAGCCCGGTTTATGGCTACACCTTC. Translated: CASRPPSPVYGYTF.

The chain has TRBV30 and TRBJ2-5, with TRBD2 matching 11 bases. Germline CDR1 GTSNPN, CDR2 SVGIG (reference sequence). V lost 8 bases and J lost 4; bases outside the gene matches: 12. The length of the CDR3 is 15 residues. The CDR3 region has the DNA TGTGCCCGCCAAGGTCTAGCGGGAGGAGTAGAGACCCAGTACTTC. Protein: CARQGLAGGVETQYF.

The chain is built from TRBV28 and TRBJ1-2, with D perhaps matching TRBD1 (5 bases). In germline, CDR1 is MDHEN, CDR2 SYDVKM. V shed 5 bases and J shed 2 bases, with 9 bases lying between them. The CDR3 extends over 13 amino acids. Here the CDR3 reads CASSLGGNYGYTF. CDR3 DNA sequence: TGTGCCAGCAGTCTCGGGGGGAACTATGGCTACACCTTC.

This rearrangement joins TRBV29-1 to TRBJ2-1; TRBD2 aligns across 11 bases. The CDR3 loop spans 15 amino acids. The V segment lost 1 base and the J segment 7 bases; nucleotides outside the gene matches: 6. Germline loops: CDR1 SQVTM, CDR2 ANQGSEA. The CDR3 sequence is CSVEVGLAGGNEQFF. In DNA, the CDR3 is TGCAGCGTTGAAGTCGGGCTAGCGGGGGGTAATGAGCAGTTCTTC.

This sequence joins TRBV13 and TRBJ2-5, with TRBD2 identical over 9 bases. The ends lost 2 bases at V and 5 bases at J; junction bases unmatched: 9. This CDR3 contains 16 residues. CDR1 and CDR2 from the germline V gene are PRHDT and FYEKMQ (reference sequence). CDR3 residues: CASSLRVAGVWETQYF. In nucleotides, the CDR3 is TGTGCCAGCAGCTTAAGGGTAGCGGGAGTCTGGGAGACCCAGTACTTC.

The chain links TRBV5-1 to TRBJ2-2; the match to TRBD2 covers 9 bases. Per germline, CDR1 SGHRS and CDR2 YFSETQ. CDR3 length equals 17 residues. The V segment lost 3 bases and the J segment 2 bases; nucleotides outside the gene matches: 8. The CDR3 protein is CASSSTRGGANTGELFF. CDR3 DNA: TGCGCCAGCAGCTCTACTCGCGGGGGGGCCAACACCGGGGAGCTGTTTTTT. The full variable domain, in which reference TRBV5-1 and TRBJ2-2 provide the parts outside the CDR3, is KAGVTQTPRYLIKTRGQQVTLSCSPISGHRSVSWYQQTPGQGLQFLFEYFSETQRNKGNFPGRFSGRQFSNSRSEMNVSTLELGDSALYLCASSSTRGGANTGELFFGEGSRLTVL.

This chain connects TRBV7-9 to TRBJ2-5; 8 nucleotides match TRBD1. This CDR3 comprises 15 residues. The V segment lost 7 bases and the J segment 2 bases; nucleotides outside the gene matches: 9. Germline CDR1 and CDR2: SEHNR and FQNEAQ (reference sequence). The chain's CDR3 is CASTLPGTGQETQYF. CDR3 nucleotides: TGTGCCAGCACCCTTCCCGGGACAGGACAAGAGACCCAGTACTTC.